Presented here are 4 T cell receptor beta chains from one specimen sequenced in a study of T cells in Graves' hyperthyroidism and ophthalmopathy (dated by TCRdb to the late 2010s). Library generation was performed with multiplex PCR. TCRdb names Illumina HiSeq 2000 as the instrument used. The TCR beta CDR3 regions were amplified from RNA transcripts. The TCR CDR3 was subjected to a first round of RT-PCR using the HTBI primer set and the Qiagen OneStep RT-PCR kit. The raw public data were reprocessed by TCRdb itself: fastp quality trimming at Q25, MiXCR clonotype calling, in-frame beta chains only. Rows with a matching CDR3 protein are joined into one entry that keeps the most common DNA and genes. In all, the sample holds 160,000 or so distinct CDR3 sequences, and 8% to 9.5% of those were seen once. Clones ranked in the top ten supply approximately 20% of the sample. The specimen was blood. All receptors come from a woman between 18 and 30 years old with Graves' hyperthyroidism that later progressed to Graves' ophthalmopathy.

This clonotype has a count of ten or more. This chain uses TRBV19 with TRBJ1-5, with unresolved D. CDR1 and CDR2 (germline): LNHDA, SQIVND (reference sequence). This CDR3 has 15 residues. Trimming took 5 bases from V and 1 from J, leaving 12 bases between them. The CDR3 DNA sequence: TGTGCCAGTAGTTTCAAATTATGGAGCAATCAGCCCCAGCATTTT. It is translated as CASSFKLWSNQPQHF.

Only a few counts were recorded for this clonotype. The J gene is TRBJ2-7, the V gene TRBV10-3; 9 bases match TRBD2. Germline lookup yields CDR1 ENHRY and CDR2 SYGVKD. Trimming cost V 0 bases and J 4 bases; bases outside gene matches: 1. CDR3 length: 14 amino acids. CDR3 sequence: CAISESGLAYEQYF. CDR3 coding DNA: TGTGCCATCAGTGAGTCGGGACTAGCATACGAGCAGTACTTC.

Comment on this clonotype: A far bigger clonotype differs at one base, so this is likely a read error. The chain recombines TRBV7-9 with TRBJ2-5; D is possibly TRBD2 (5 bases). In germline, CDR1 is SEHNR, CDR2 FQNEAQ (reference sequence). Trimming left V 4 bases short and J 9 bases short, with 6 bases between. This CDR3 comprises 10 residues. The CDR3, as DNA: TGTGCCAGCAGCTCGGAGGCCCAGTACTTC. Amino acid sequence: CASSSEAQYF.

The V gene is TRBV4-1, the J gene TRBJ2-7, with TRBD2 identical over 9 bases. This CDR3 is built from 14 residues. The germline gives CDR1 MGHRA, CDR2 YSYEKL. Trimming took 4 bases from V and 5 from J; bases not matched to a gene: 6. The CDR3 here is CASSLREGVDEQYF. The CDR3 DNA is TGCGCCAGCAGCCTGCGGGAGGGGGTAGACGAGCAGTACTTC.